These 14 T cell receptor beta chains came from one sample sequenced in a study of technical replicates of blood from a handful of donors (dated by TCRdb to the late 2010s). Receptors were amplified or captured by the immunoSEQ multiplex PCR assay. Not all clones reach the TCRdb copy of this immuneACCESS table, which keeps in-frame sequences only. Checked studies attribute under half of the gap to unresolved V genes and leave the rest unexplained. The sample yields about 15,000 clones; approximately 90% were counted once. The top ten constitute roughly an eighth of the sample. Sequencing used PBMCs. The origin of the receptors is a human donor in good health.

The V gene is TRBV11-1, the J gene TRBJ1-2; 8 bases align to TRBD1. The V gene's germline CDR1 is SGHAT and CDR2 FQDESV (reference sequence). V was clipped by 1 base and J by 6 bases; unmatched bases: 4. This CDR3 has 14 amino acids. In nucleotides, the CDR3 is TGTGCCAGCAGCTTAGGAGTGACAGGGGATGGCTACACCTTC. Protein product: CASSLGVTGDGYTF.

This sequence joins TRBV7-9 and TRBJ2-1; a weak D match, TRBD2 (5 bases). CDR3 length: 15 amino acids. V lost 2 bases and J 8 bases, leaving 16 bases between the germline ends. Germline V gene lookup returns CDR1 SEHNR and CDR2 FQNEAQ (reference sequence). CDR3 in DNA: TGTGCCAGCAGCTTACTATCCTACGACGGGGATGAGCAGTTCTTC. Translating gives CASSLLSYDGDEQFF.

This clone was observed a few times. The genes are TRBV5-1 and TRBJ1-1; no reliable D call. The CDR3 covers 15 residues. The V gene's germline CDR1 is SGHRS and CDR2 YFSETQ. Trimming stripped 0 bases from V and 4 bases from J, with 13 bases between. As DNA, the CDR3 is TGCGCCAGCAGCTTGGCCTCTGGGCAGAGCACTGAAGCTTTCTTT. Protein product: CASSLASGQSTEAFF.

The V call is TRBV7-2, the J call TRBJ2-7, with D possibly matching TRBD2 (6 bases). Germline V gene lookup returns CDR1 SGHTA and CDR2 FQGNSA. The ends were cut back, 4 bases at V and 8 bases at J, with 24 bases in the middle. The CDR3 loop spans 16 amino acids. The CDR3 DNA sequence: TGTGCCAGCAGCTCCAACTCGCTAGCGACTTTTGAGCAGCAGTACTTC. It translates to CASSSNSLATFEQQYF. The whole variable domain, filled in from reference TRBV7-2 and TRBJ2-7, reads GAGVSQSPSNKVTEKGKDVELRCDPISGHTALYWYRQSLGQGLEFLIYFQGNSAPDKSGLPSDRFSAERTGGSVSTLTIQRTQQEDSAVYLCASSSNSLATFEQQYFGPGTRLTVT.

V and J are TRBV10-3 and TRBJ2-7; 8 bases align to TRBD2. J lost 3 bases, V lost 7 bases, and 8 bases had no gene match. CDR1 is ENHRY and CDR2 is SYGVKD in the germline V gene. CDR3 length: 14 amino acids. In DNA, the CDR3 is TGTGCCATCACCTCGGGACTAGAGAGCTACGAGCAGTACTTC. Amino acid sequence: CAITSGLESYEQYF.

The chain carries TRBV18 and TRBJ2-5; D may be TRBD1 (5 bases). V lost 1 base and J 2 bases, leaving 11 bases between the germline ends. Germline V lookup: CDR1 KGHSH, CDR2 LQKENI. The CDR3 sequence is 15 residues long. The CDR3 DNA reads as TGTGCCAGCTCACCACAGGGGCAGGGACAAGAGACCCAGTACTTC. The encoded protein is CASSPQGQGQETQYF.

The rearrangement uses TRBV19 and TRBJ2-7; D may be TRBD2 (6 bases). Germline V gene lookup returns CDR1 LNHDA and CDR2 SQIVND (reference sequence). Trimming pared 5 bases from V and 3 bases from J, leaving 17 bases between. The CDR3 totals 15 residues. The DNA of the CDR3 is TGTGCCAGTAGTCCCGACTCGGGAGTCAACTACGAGCAGTACTTC. This encodes CASSPDSGVNYEQYF.

V and J are TRBV5-4 and TRBJ1-2; D not resolved. This CDR3 region has 16 residues. The V and J ends lost 0 bases and 4 bases respectively, with 16 bases between them. Germline V gene data show CDR1 as SGHNT and CDR2 as YYREEE (reference sequence). CDR3 nucleotide sequence: TGTGCCAGCAGCTTGGGAGATCCGGTCGGTACCTATGGCTACACCTTC. It specifies CASSLGDPVGTYGYTF.

The chain is built from TRBV6-6 and TRBJ2-5; D not resolved. Germline-derived CDR1 and CDR2 are MNHNY and SVGAGI (reference sequence). The CDR3 sequence is 13 residues long. V gave up 4 bases and J gave up 9 bases, with 15 bases separating them. The CDR3 is CASSSRASLAQYF. CDR3 bases: TGTGCCAGCAGTTCCCGAGCAAGTTTGGCCCAGTACTTC.

The chain joins TRBV15 to TRBJ2-3, with 9 nucleotides matching TRBD2. Trimming took 0 bases from V and 4 from J; bases not matched to a gene: 11. The CDR3 spans 18 residues. CDR1 and CDR2 from the germline V gene are LNHNV and YYDKDF (reference sequence). DNA for the CDR3: TGTGCCACCAGCAGAGATCAAGGTGGCGGGAGGGAATCAGATACGCAGTATTTT. This translates into CATSRDQGGGRESDTQYF.

V and J are TRBV7-3 and TRBJ1-1; D not certain. This CDR3 comprises 13 residues. CDR1 and CDR2 from the germline V gene are SGHTA and FQGTGA. V lost 1 base to trimming and J lost 3 bases, with 6 bases between them. The CDR3 DNA follows: TGTGCCAGCAGCTTAAATAGCTACACTGAAGCTTTCTTT. The encoded protein is CASSLNSYTEAFF.

This clone occurred a few times. V is TRBV19 and J is TRBJ1-1; 7 nucleotides match TRBD1. Losses at the gene ends were 4 bases for V and 1 base for J; bases not matched to a gene: 12. The length of the CDR3 is 17 residues. CDR1 and CDR2 from the germline V gene are LNHDA and SQIVND (reference sequence). This chain's CDR3 is CASSSGYRGGRNTEAFF. CDR3 bases: TGTGCCAGTAGTAGCGGGTACAGGGGAGGTAGGAACACTGAAGCTTTCTTT.

The chain is built from TRBV6-9 and TRBJ2-6; 8 nucleotides match TRBD2. V was clipped by 3 bases and J by 0 bases; unmatched bases: 10. Germline-derived CDR1 and CDR2 are MNHGY and SVAAGI. The CDR3 has 19 residues. The CDR3, as DNA: TGTGCCAGCAGTTACCCCGGGACTAGAGGATACTCTGGGGCCAACGTCCTGACTTTC. It encodes CASSYPGTRGYSGANVLTF.

J is TRBJ2-1 and V is TRBV10-3, with 9 nucleotides matching TRBD2. The CDR3 contains 13 residues. Germline CDR1 is ENHRY and CDR2 is SYGVKD. The ends lost 10 bases at V and 6 bases at J; junction bases unmatched: 7. The CDR3 here is CATLAGVANEQFF. CDR3 nucleotides: TGTGCCACCTTAGCGGGAGTCGCCAATGAGCAGTTCTTC.